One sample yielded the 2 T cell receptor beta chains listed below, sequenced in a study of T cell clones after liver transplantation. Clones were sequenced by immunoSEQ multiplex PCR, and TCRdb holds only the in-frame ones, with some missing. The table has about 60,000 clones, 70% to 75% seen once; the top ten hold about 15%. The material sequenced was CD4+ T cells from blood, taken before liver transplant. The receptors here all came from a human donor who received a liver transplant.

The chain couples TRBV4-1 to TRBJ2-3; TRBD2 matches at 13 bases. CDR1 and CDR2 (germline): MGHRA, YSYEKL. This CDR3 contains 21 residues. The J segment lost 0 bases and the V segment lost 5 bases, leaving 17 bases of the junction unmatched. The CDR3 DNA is TGCGCCAGCAGCAAAAGAACCCAGGGACTAGCGGGGAGATCTAGCACAGATACGCAGTATTTT. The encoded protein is CASSKRTQGLAGRSSTDTQYF.

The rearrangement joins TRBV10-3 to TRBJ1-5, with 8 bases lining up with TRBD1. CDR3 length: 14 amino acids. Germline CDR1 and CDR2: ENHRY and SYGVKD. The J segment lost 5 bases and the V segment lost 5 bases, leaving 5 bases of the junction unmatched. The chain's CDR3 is CAISRDRTDQPQHF. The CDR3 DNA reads TGTGCCATCAGTCGGGACAGGACCGATCAGCCCCAGCATTTT.